The clone carrying this T cell receptor (beta chain) was counted only a few times. This specimen belongs to a study of patients and donors after allogeneic stem cell transplantation. Deletions cut 0 bases from V and 0 bases from J, with 7 bases between. This CDR3 comprises 15 residues. Germline V gives CDR1 LGHNA, CDR2 YNFKEQ. TCRdb used MiXCR to reprocess the RT-PCR reads, holding one entry per CDR3 protein. Among about a million distinct CDR3 sequences listed, 18% were seen once. Material: blood, either unsorted or a sorted T cell fraction (not recorded which). The chain links TRBV4-2 to TRBJ2-3; the D gene is possibly TRBD1 (5 bases). This sequence originates from a human donor who was either an allogeneic HSCT recipient or a stem cell or donor lymphocyte infusion donor (not recorded which). It is not recorded whose cells these are; they may come from a transplant donor. CDR3 sequence (DNA): TGTGCCAGCAGCCAAGAACAGGATAGCACAGATACGCAGTATTTT. Its translation: CASSQEQDSTDTQYF.